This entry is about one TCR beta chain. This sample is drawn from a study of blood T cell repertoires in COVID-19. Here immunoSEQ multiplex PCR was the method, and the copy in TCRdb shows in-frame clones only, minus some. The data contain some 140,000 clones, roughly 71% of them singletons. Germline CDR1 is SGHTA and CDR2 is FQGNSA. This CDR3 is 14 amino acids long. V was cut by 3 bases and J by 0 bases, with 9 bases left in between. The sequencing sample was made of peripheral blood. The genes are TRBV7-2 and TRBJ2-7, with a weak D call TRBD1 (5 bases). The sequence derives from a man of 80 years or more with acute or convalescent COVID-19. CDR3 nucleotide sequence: TGTGCCAGCAGCTTCGACAGTAGCTCCTACGAGCAGTACTTC. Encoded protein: CASSFDSSSYEQYF.